This T cell receptor (beta chain) is drawn from a study of vaccination effects on CD4 cells after COVID-19 (dated by TCRdb to about 2022). Turning to the overall study: Two doses of either the BNT162b2 or the mRNA-1273 mRNA SARS-CoV-2 vaccine were administered to participants. Cultures from other donors in the study were sequenced using the Oncomine TCR Beta short-read assay on an Illumina iSeq 100. SARS-CoV-2 spike-specific CD4+ TCR repertoires were compared before and after mRNA vaccination in COVID-19 convalescent patients and in infection-naive vaccine recipients. The full study included over 8 COVID-19 convalescent patients and a few SARS-CoV-2-naive healthy vaccine recipients. Pre-vaccine samples from two convalescent patients were drawn 16 days and one week before the first dose, 142 and 148 days after COVID-19 diagnosis.

To identify antigen-specific CD4+ T cell clonotypes by their expansion, the ViraFEST assay first stimulated PBMC with viral peptide pools and then applied TCR sequencing. After roughly 11 days of culture, CD4+ T cells were isolated with the EasySep CD4+ T cell isolation kit. PCR-confirmed SARS-CoV-2 infection had occurred in convalescent patients between March and December 2020, before the Alpha, Beta and Delta variants emerged in the United States. About 2 million PBMC per well were cultured in IMDM with about 5.1% human AB serum, 10 IU/ml IL-2 and gentamicin, plus 10 ug/ml peptides. On days 3 and 7, half of the culture medium was replaced with fresh IL-2-containing medium. Unless noted otherwise, every peptide stimulation condition was grown in triplicate wells. Using Ficoll-Paque Plus gradient centrifugation, PBMC were separated from whole blood and then either used fresh or cryopreserved at -140C. Overlapping peptide pools spanned the spike proteins of SARS-CoV-2 and the common cold coronaviruses HCoV-NL63, HCoV-OC43 and HCoV-229E. The QIAamp micro DNA kit was used to extract genomic DNA from the cultured CD4+ T cells.

V is cut back by 5 bases and J by 2 bases, with 5 bases in the junction unmatched. Spanning cysteine to phenylalanine, the CDR3 consists of 16 amino acids. The only DNA kept is the CDR3, 48 bases in frame from the first base. As encoded in the germline V gene, CDR1 is SGHTA while CDR2 is FQGNSA. Receptor libraries were prepared by the immunoSEQ multiplex PCR assay. DNA from the cultured and isolated CD4+ T cells underwent TCR beta CDR3 sequencing. In the paper's pipeline: The analysis removed non-productive TCR sequences, trimmed reads to the CDR3 region, and retained only CDR3s that were 7 or more amino acids long. Antigen-specific clonotypes were identified using the MANAFEST web app by comparison of expansion in peptide wells against reference cultures. To count as positive, a clone had to show expansion at FDR<0.05 compared with the reference and with all other wells, an odds ratio above 5, and a frequency above 0.1% in two replicate wells. Cross-reactive clonotypes were defined as significantly expanded in SARS-CoV-2 spike wells and in at least one common cold coronavirus spike condition. CDR3 similarity was assessed by Levenshtein distance using the stringdist R package, and unrooted trees were constructed with ape in R 3.6.1. TCRdb took over this immuneACCESS table, retaining in-frame rearrangements with V and J assigned. Such tables are incomplete; in checked studies, under half of the missing clones stem from an unresolved V gene, and the remainder is unexplained. V and J calls and clone size are given by that table; D and trimming were obtained from the DNA. This sample has 35,000 to 40,000 clones in its table, and about three quarters of those were observed once. In total, the top ten clones hold about 15% of the sample.

Study-wide findings and limitations: Clones induced by infection and clones induced by vaccination both contracted markedly at late timepoints after vaccination, which fits with T cell responses waning over time. In convalescent patients, the post-vaccine spike-reactive repertoire consisted mainly of new vaccine-induced clones, largely distinct from infection-induced clones. Only a small number of convalescent patients were included, and no early post-infection timepoints were available, which limited the study.

Remarks on this clone: Its specific antigen is unknown. No much larger clone exists at a distance of one base, and base qualities are not known.

The TCR sequence derives from a human donor who had a prior SARS-CoV-2 infection. This sample comprised CD4+ T cells from PBMCs cultured with HCoV-NL63 spike peptides, obtained before COVID-19 vaccination. The label giving this sample's cell subset or site can be read as: HCoV-NL63 spike overlapping peptide pool stimulation. The sequence links TRBV7-2 to TRBJ2-2, with TRBD1 identical over 10 junction bases. The base sequence is TGTGCCAGCAGCCCGGGGACAGGGGCTAACACCGGGGAGCTGTTTTTT. This yields the protein CASSPGTGANTGELFF. The variable domain in full, with residues beyond the CDR3 obtained from the reference TRBV7-2 and TRBJ2-2 genes, is GAGVSQSPSNKVTEKGKDVELRCDPISGHTALYWYRQSLGQGLEFLIYFQGNSAPDKSGLPSDRFSAERTGGSVSTLTIQRTQQEDSAVYLCASSPGTGANTGELFFGEGSRLTVL.